The T cell receptor beta chain described here comes from a study of blood T cell repertoires in COVID-19 (dated by TCRdb to the early 2020s). For context, the study as a whole: Samples covering the acute and convalescent phases of COVID-19 were provided by collaborators in the United States, Italy and Spain. The material from the prospective study consisted of cDNA or gDNA derived from T cells, B-cell-depleted T cells, or PBMCs. Subjects who had been exposed to COVID-19, were actively infected with it, or had recovered from it provided the deeply sampled blood TCRbeta repertoires that made up the dataset. The repertoires were made available in a free public database intended to serve as a resource for research on the immune response to SARS-CoV-2. The samples were drawn from the first 160 participants of the ongoing ImmuneRACE study and from more than 1,000 subjects provided by 6 global collaborators. Nearly every sample came with metadata listing a de-identified subject ID, COVID-19 status, age in years and sex. Where available, HLA class I and class II types were taken from metadata supplied by the sample provider and were not determined by assay-based typing. Points the paper makes about the study in general: The amount of clinical and demographic metadata varied by source and participant and was provided uncurated.

About this clone itself: The clone's antigen remains unknown. Base qualities are not provided; no much larger clone lies one nucleotide away.

The collaborating institutions used their own protocols to collect whole blood in K2EDTA tubes. For TCRbeta analysis, collaborators shipped samples in one of three forms: frozen whole blood, isolated PBMCs, or DNA extracted from either of those sample types. Via the germline V gene, CDR1 is MNHEY and CDR2 SVGEGT. V was cut back by 5 bases and J by 7 bases, leaving a gap of 12 bases between them. The CDR3 runs 14 residues from the cysteine to the phenylalanine. CDR3 DNA only is kept here, 42 bases in frame from base 1. TCRbeta CDR3 regions were amplified from genomic DNA using the immunoSEQ Assay, a bias-controlled multiplex PCR. In the paper's pipeline: Nucleated cell counts per sample were estimated from amplification of reference gene primers within the assay. To quantify the absolute abundance of each unique TCRbeta CDR3 rearrangement, sequence reads were collapsed and filtered. For each sample, productive Simpson clonality was calculated by taking the square root of Simpson's diversity index across productive rearrangements. As stored in TCRdb, this immuneACCESS dataset retains in-frame rearrangements with V and J assigned. A fraction of the clones does not appear; measured against another copy, unresolved V genes explain less than half of the discrepancy, and the remainder lacks a known reason. For V, J and clone size, that table is used; D and trimming come from the DNA. The sample profile shows approximately 89,000 clones; about 85% of them were found once. Of the sample, 4% to 5.5% falls within the top ten clones.

The rearranged segments are TRBV6-2 or TRBV6-3 and TRBJ1-6, with TRBD1 perhaps the D gene, on 6 matching bases. Sequenced material: peripheral blood. The sequence came from a man between 65 and 80 years old with acute or convalescent COVID-19. The DNA sequence is TGTGCCAGCAGTGATGGACAGAGGAATTCACCCCTCCACTTT. It encodes CASSDGQRNSPLHF.